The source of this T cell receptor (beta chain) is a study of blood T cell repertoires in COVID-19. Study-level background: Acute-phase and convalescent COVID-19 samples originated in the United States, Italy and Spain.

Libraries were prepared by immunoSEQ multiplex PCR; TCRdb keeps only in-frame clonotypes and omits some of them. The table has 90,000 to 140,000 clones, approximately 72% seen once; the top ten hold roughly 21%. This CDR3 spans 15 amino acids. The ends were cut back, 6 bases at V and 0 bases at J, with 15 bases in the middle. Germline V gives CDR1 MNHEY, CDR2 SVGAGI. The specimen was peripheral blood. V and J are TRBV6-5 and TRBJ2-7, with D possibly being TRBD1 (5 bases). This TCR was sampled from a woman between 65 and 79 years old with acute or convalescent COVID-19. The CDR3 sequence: CASRRDSSSSYEQYF. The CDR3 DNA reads TGTGCCAGCAGACGTGACAGCTCCAGCTCCTACGAGCAGTACTTC.